This T cell receptor beta chain is drawn from a study of shared clonotypes between healthy human individuals. Whole-study context: Participating donors consisted of a couple of women and a few men aged 18 to 49. Points from the study as a whole: Clonotypes that were shared across a handful of donors made up approximately 5% of naive CD4 clonotypes.

Division of CD4+ cells produced a CD45RA+ naive subset and a CD45RA-negative memory subset. Replicate PCRs run on sorted subsets employed about 220 ng DNA, 25,000 to 35,000 T cell genomes. The table came from immunoSEQ multiplex PCR; TCRdb's copy has only in-frame clones and leaves some out. The sample lists about 1 million clones, about 75% occurring once. This CDR3 is 15 amino acids long. Germline assignment: CDR1 SGHRS and CDR2 YFSETQ. Unmatched junction bases numbered 5, after V lost 6 bases and J lost 1 base. As concerns this clone: What it binds is unknown.

The rearrangement joins TRBV5-1 to TRBJ2-3; 10 bases line up with TRBD2. The source material was memory CD4+ T cells sorted from blood. Subset meaning: CD45RA-negative fraction. This clonotype was sampled from a man between 18 and 29 years old in good health. CDR3 amino acids: CASTQLAGGTDTQYF. In DNA, the CDR3 is TGCGCCAGCACCCAGCTAGCGGGGGGCACAGATACGCAGTATTTT. The variable domain in full, with the rest retrieved from reference TRBV5-1 and TRBJ2-3, is KAGVTQTPRYLIKTRGQQVTLSCSPISGHRSVSWYQQTPGQGLQFLFEYFSETQRNKGNFPGRFSGRQFSNSRSEMNVSTLELGDSALYLCASTQLAGGTDTQYFGPGTRLTVL.